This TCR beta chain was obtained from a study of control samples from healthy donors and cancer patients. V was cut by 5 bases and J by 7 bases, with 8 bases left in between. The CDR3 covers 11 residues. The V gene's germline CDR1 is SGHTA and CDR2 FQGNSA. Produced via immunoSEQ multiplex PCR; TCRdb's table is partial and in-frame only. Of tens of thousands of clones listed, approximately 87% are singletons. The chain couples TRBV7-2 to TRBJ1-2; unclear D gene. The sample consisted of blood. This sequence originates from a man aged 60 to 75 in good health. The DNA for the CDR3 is TGTGCCAGCAGCAACACCTTTGGCTACACCTTC. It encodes CASSNTFGYTF.